This T cell receptor beta chain was recovered during a study of CD8+ T cells in alopecia areata. Whole-study results and caveats: Scalp specimens additionally yield sequences from normal skin's resident alphabeta T cells.

This sample's treatment: oral pan-JAK inhibitor, 5-10 mg twice daily. Notes on this clone: Its antigen remains unknown.

In each case, RNA was isolated and then reverse transcribed into cDNA as the sequencing template. Only in-frame clones appear in the TCRdb table, and some are missing; sequencing was by immunoSEQ multiplex PCR. The sample has some 130,000 clones, about 51% seen once. The sequencing here drew on CD8+ T cells sorted from blood, taken at week 4, from a patient treated with tofacitinib. The source is a human donor with alopecia areata.

The CDR3 bases are TGTGCCAGCAGCTACGGACTAGTGGATTATGAGCAGTTCTTC. It is translated as CASSYGLVDYEQFF. J is TRBJ2-1 and V is TRBV4-2; 7 bases line up with TRBD2. The length of the CDR3 is 14 residues. The junction had 9 bases not matched to a gene; V was cut back by 5 bases and J by 8 bases. CDR1 LGHNA and CDR2 YNFKEQ come from the germline V gene.